The sequence of this T cell receptor beta chain was determined in a study of shared clonotypes between healthy human individuals. The genomic DNA of each subset was split evenly across several immunoSEQ plates. An approximately 200 ng quantity of DNA, 29,000 or so T cell genomes, went into the sorted-subset replicate PCRs. Method: immunoSEQ multiplex PCR; TCRdb's copy keeps in-frame clones and lacks some. The top ten hold 0.057% of the sample, which has a few hundred thousand clones, around 97% seen once. CDR3 length equals 14 residues. CDR1 ENHRY and CDR2 SYGVKD come from the germline V gene. The J segment lost 5 bases and the V segment lost 4 bases, leaving 4 bases of the junction unmatched.

The chain has TRBV10-3 and TRBJ2-5, with 10 bases lining up with TRBD2. The TCR comes from a woman younger than 45 in good health. The specimen sequenced was naive CD4+ T cells sorted from blood. Subset described: CD45RA+ positively selected. The DNA for the CDR3 is TGTGCCATCAGTGCGGGACTAGCGTACGAGACCCAGTACTTC. Protein sequence: CAISAGLAYETQYF.